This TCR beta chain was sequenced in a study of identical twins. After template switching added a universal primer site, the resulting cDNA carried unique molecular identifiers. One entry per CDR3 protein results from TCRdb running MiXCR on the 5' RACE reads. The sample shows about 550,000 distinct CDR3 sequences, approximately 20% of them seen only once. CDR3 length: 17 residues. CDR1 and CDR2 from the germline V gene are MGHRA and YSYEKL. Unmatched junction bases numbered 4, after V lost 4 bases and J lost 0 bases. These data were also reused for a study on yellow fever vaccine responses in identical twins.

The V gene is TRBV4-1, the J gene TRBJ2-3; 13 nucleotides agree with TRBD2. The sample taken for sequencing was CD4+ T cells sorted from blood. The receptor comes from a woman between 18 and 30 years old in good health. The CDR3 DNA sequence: TGCGCCAGCAGCCGGGGACTAGCGGGGTCTAGCACAGATACGCAGTATTTT. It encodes CASSRGLAGSSTDTQYF.